The sequence of this T cell receptor (beta chain) was determined in a study of blood T cell repertoires in COVID-19. Background on the study: Sample material is recorded as cDNA or gDNA derived from T cells, B-cell-depleted T cells, or PBMCs.

Repertoires were generated with immunoSEQ multiplex PCR, while TCRdb's copy carries only in-frame clones and drops some. This sample has under 150,000 clones; 85% to 90% occur once, and the top ten carry roughly 3.2%. The germline V gene encodes CDR1 MNHNS and CDR2 SASEGT. CDR3 length: 14 residues. J lost 6 bases, V lost 3 bases, and 6 bases had no gene match. The source material was peripheral blood. The TCR comes from a woman aged 60-70 years with active COVID-19. V is TRBV6-1 and J is TRBJ2-5; 8 bases line up with TRBD1. CDR3 loop: CASSDRQGRQTQYF. CDR3 nucleotides: TGTGCCAGCAGTGACCGACAGGGGAGGCAGACCCAGTACTTC.